This TCR beta chain was profiled in a study of T cell responses to AZD1222 COVID-19 vaccine. This clone came up once. This CDR3 is built from 15 residues. Germline lookup yields CDR1 SGHTA and CDR2 FQGTGA. V was clipped by 5 bases and J by 0 bases, with 13 bases between them. Clones were read by immunoSEQ multiplex PCR, and TCRdb kept only the in-frame ones, dropping some. The table shows some 140,000 clones, with roughly 90% occurring only once. This TCR was sampled from an adult in good health. Specimen: peripheral blood, collected on day 0 of AZD1222 vaccination. The chain recombines TRBV7-3 with TRBJ2-5, with D possibly being TRBD1 (6 bases). The CDR3 sequence: CASSNPTGNQETQYF. In DNA, the CDR3 is TGTGCCAGCAGCAACCCAACAGGGAACCAAGAGACCCAGTACTTC.